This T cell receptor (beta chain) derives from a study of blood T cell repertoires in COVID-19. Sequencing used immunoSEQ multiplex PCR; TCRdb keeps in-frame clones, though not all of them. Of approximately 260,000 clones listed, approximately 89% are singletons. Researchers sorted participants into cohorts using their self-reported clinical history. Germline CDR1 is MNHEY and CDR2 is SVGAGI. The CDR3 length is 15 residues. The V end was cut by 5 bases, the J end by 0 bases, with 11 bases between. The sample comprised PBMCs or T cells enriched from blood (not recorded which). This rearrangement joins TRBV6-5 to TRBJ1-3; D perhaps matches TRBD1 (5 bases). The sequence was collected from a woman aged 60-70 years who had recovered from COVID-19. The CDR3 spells CASSPTGTSGNTIYF. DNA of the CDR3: TGTGCCAGCAGTCCCACAGGCACCTCTGGAAACACCATATATTTT.